This is a list of T cell receptor beta chains from one sample in a study of T cell responses to AZD1222 COVID-19 vaccine. Here immunoSEQ multiplex PCR was the method, and the copy in TCRdb shows in-frame clones only, minus some. The sample comprises about 130,000 clones, over 85% of which are singletons, and approximately 6.5% rests with the top ten. The specimen was peripheral blood, collected 28 days after the second AZD1222 dose. The receptors stem from an adult who received the AZD1222 COVID-19 vaccine. CDR3s include the opening cysteine and the closing phenylalanine or tryptophan. The D gene is left open where the match is weak. Not all rows give a size; the values are once, few, many and, for expanded clones, a class.

D gene	V gene	clone size	J gene	CDR3 protein	CDR3 DNA
NA	TRBV7-9	once	TRBJ2-3	CASSPRGGGTDTQYF	TGTGCCAGCAGCCCAAGGGGGGGTGGCACAGATACGCAGTATTTT
NA	TRBV29-1	NA	TRBJ1-2	CSVEEDTQTYGYTF	TGCAGCGTTGAAGAAGACACTCAGACCTATGGCTACACCTTC
NA	TRBV3-1/TRBV3-2	NA	TRBJ2-7	CASSRESGSEQYF	TGTGCCAGCAGCCGGGAAAGTGGGAGCGAGCAGTACTTC
TRBD2	TRBV5-4	NA	TRBJ2-5	CASSLGPGLAGIWAETQYF	TGTGCCAGCAGCTTGGGGCCGGGACTAGCGGGGATCTGGGCGGAGACCCAGTACTTC
NA	TRBV2	NA	TRBJ2-4	CASSERWAKNIQYF	TGTGCCAGCAGTGAAAGGTGGGCCAAAAACATTCAGTACTTC
NA	TRBV6-1	NA	TRBJ1-6	CASIEDGYSYNSPLHF	TGTGCCAGCATTGAAGACGGCTACTCCTATAATTCACCCCTCCACTTT
TRBD1	TRBV30	NA	TRBJ1-2	CACKTGTGIYGYTF	TGTGCCTGTAAGACCGGGACAGGGATCTATGGCTACACCTTC
NA	TRBV5-1	NA	TRBJ1-4	CASSLGRAGEKLFF	TGCGCCAGCAGCTTGGGCAGGGCTGGCGAAAAACTGTTTTTT
TRBD1	TRBV7-2	NA	TRBJ1-2	CASSLVVQGDYGYTF	TGTGCCAGCAGCTTAGTGGTACAGGGGGACTATGGCTACACCTTC
NA	TRBV5-1	NA	TRBJ1-4	CASSLEANEKLFF	TGCGCCAGCAGCTTGGAAGCTAATGAAAAACTGTTTTTT
NA	TRBV28	NA	TRBJ1-4	CASSSHGTKLFF	TGTGCCAGCAGTTCCCATGGGACCAAACTGTTTTTT
TRBD2	TRBV27	NA	TRBJ2-5	CASSLFERGKETQYF	TGTGCCAGCAGTTTGTTTGAGCGGGGTAAAGAGACCCAGTACTTC
NA	TRBV3-1/TRBV3-2	NA	TRBJ2-1	CASSQVLTGSAYNEQFF	TGTGCCAGCAGCCAAGTCCTGACAGGAAGTGCGTACAATGAGCAGTTCTTC
NA	TRBV5-1	NA	TRBJ2-2	CASSLEGFTGELFF	TGCGCCAGCAGCTTGGAGGGTTTCACCGGGGAGCTGTTTTTT
NA	TRBV10-1	once	TRBJ2-2	CASSVGGELFF	TGCGCCAGCAGTGTGGGCGGGGAGCTGTTTTTT
TRBD1	TRBV6-6	NA	TRBJ1-5	CASSYRGLANQPQHF	TGTGCCAGCAGTTACAGGGGGCTCGCCAATCAGCCCCAGCATTTT
NA	TRBV19	NA	TRBJ1-2	CASRFWGDREVHNYGYTF	TGTGCCAGTAGGTTTTGGGGGGATCGAGAGGTCCACAACTATGGCTACACCTTC
NA	TRBV2	once	TRBJ1-4	CASTLSYDRRNEKLFF	TGTGCCAGCACCTTGTCTTATGACAGACGAAATGAAAAACTGTTTTTT
NA	TRBV10-1	NA	TRBJ1-6	CASSVWGRYCGGNSPLHF	TGCGCCAGCAGTGTTTGGGGTCGATATTGCGGGGGTAATTCACCCCTCCACTTT
TRBD2	TRBV7-3	NA	TRBJ2-3	CASSLGLAATDTQYF	TGTGCCAGCAGCTTAGGGCTAGCGGCGACAGATACGCAGTATTTT
TRBD1	TRBV5-1	NA	TRBJ1-4	CASSLATGIFGEKLFF	TGCGCCAGCAGCTTAGCGACAGGGATATTCGGTGAAAAACTGTTTTTT
NA	TRBV6-1	NA	TRBJ1-5	CASSEGLGGVQPQHF	TGTGCCAGCAGTGAAGGGCTGGGTGGGGTTCAGCCCCAGCATTTT
NA	TRBV27	NA	TRBJ1-5	CASSFSGNQPQHF	TGTGCCAGCAGTTTTTCGGGAAATCAGCCCCAGCATTTT
NA	TRBV20-1	NA	TRBJ1-5	CSASMVTANSNQPQHF	TGCAGTGCTAGTATGGTGACAGCAAATAGCAATCAGCCCCAGCATTTT
NA	TRBV5-1	NA	TRBJ2-4	CASSLAPGASQNIQYF	TGCGCCAGCAGCTTGGCACCAGGGGCCTCCCAAAACATTCAGTACTTC
NA	TRBV5-4	NA	TRBJ2-7	CASTIDQQGTYEQYF	TGTGCCAGCACGATCGACCAACAGGGTACCTACGAGCAGTACTTC
NA	TRBV2	NA	TRBJ2-2	CASMNRANTGELFF	TGTGCCAGCATGAACAGGGCGAACACCGGGGAGCTGTTTTTT
NA	TRBV19	NA	TRBJ1-5	CATQGGINQPQHF	TGTGCCACCCAGGGTGGTATAAACCAGCCCCAGCATTTT
NA	TRBV4-1	NA	TRBJ2-2	CASSQDRGNTGELFF	TGCGCCAGCAGCCAAGACAGAGGTAACACCGGGGAGCTGTTTTTT
NA	TRBV29-1	NA	TRBJ1-2	CSVEHLRVDAGYTF	TGCAGCGTTGAACATCTCCGGGTTGATGCTGGCTACACCTTC
TRBD1	TRBV5-1	NA	TRBJ1-1	CASRPDRGNTEAFF	TGCGCCAGCAGACCGGACAGGGGAAACACTGAAGCTTTCTTT
TRBD1	TRBV2	NA	TRBJ1-5	CASSRDRGRGQPQHF	TGTGCCAGCAGCCGCGACAGGGGACGGGGGCAGCCCCAGCATTTT
NA	TRBV6-5	once	TRBJ1-1	CASSYSGGGEAFF	TGTGCCAGCAGTTACTCAGGGGGTGGGGAAGCTTTCTTT
NA	TRBV12-3/TRBV12-4	NA	TRBJ1-1	CASSLMNTEAFF	TGTGCCAGCAGTTTGATGAACACTGAAGCTTTCTTT
NA	TRBV28	once	TRBJ1-3	CASRERPSGNTIYF	TGTGCCAGCAGGGAAAGACCCTCTGGAAACACCATATATTTT
NA	TRBV6-5	NA	TRBJ1-2	CASSLDSNYGYTF	TGTGCCAGCAGCCTGGACTCTAACTATGGCTACACCTTC
NA	TRBV2	NA	TRBJ1-1	CASRPGRGASEAFF	TGTGCCAGCAGACCCGGACGAGGGGCCTCTGAAGCTTTCTTT
NA	TRBV10-3	NA	TRBJ2-2	CAISNTGELFF	TGTGCCATATCGAACACCGGGGAGCTGTTTTTT
NA	TRBV21-1	few	TRBJ2-7	CASSKRHRGSYEQYF	TGTGCCAGCAGCAAACGGCACCGAGGATCCTACGAGCAGTACTTC
NA	TRBV7-2	NA	TRBJ1-1	CASSLIGEAEAFF	TGTGCCAGCAGCTTAATCGGGGAGGCTGAAGCTTTCTTT
NA	TRBV12-3/TRBV12-4	NA	TRBJ1-4	CASRTRREKLFF	TGTGCCAGCAGGACCCGGAGAGAAAAACTGTTTTTT
NA	TRBV6-2/TRBV6-3	NA	TRBJ1-3	CASSYSTASGNTIYF	TGTGCCAGCAGTTACTCGACAGCCTCTGGAAACACCATATATTTT
NA	TRBV18	NA	TRBJ1-5	CASSSGGSNQPQHF	TGTGCCAGCTCATCGGGGGGTAGCAATCAGCCCCAGCATTTT
TRBD1	TRBV5-1	NA	TRBJ2-3	CASSLLGQGATDTQYF	TGCGCCAGCAGCTTGTTGGGACAGGGAGCCACAGATACGCAGTATTTT
NA	TRBV21-1	NA	TRBJ1-2	CASSKDGAGQGVPGGGYTF	TGTGCCAGCAGCAAAGACGGGGCAGGGCAGGGGGTCCCCGGGGGCGGCTACACCTTC
NA	TRBV5-1	NA	TRBJ2-7	CASSPLGGVPYEQYF	TGCGCCAGCAGCCCACTGGGCGGGGTCCCCTACGAGCAGTACTTC
TRBD1	TRBV6-2/TRBV6-3	NA	TRBJ2-7	CASSGTASSYEQYF	TGTGCCAGCAGTGGGACAGCGAGCTCCTACGAGCAGTACTTC
NA	TRBV12-3/TRBV12-4	NA	TRBJ2-7	CASSYGGYEQYF	TGTGCCAGCAGTTACGGAGGCTACGAGCAGTACTTC
NA	TRBV2	NA	TRBJ2-1	CASTSKNNEQFF	TGTGCCAGCACGTCAAAGAACAATGAGCAGTTCTTC
NA	TRBV12-3/TRBV12-4	few	TRBJ1-6	CASSSRTEPLHF	TGTGCCAGCAGTTCCCGGACAGAGCCCCTCCACTTT
NA	TRBV19	NA	TRBJ2-2	CAGAANTGELFF	TGTGCCGGGGCCGCGAACACCGGGGAGCTGTTTTTT
TRBD2	TRBV24-1	once	TRBJ2-1	CATSDFGGGAEDEQFF	TGTGCCACCAGTGATTTCGGCGGGGGGGCCGAGGATGAGCAGTTCTTC
NA	TRBV7-8	NA	TRBJ2-3	CASSLASGRELHYHTQYF	TGTGCCAGCAGCTTAGCGTCGGGCAGGGAGTTACATTACCATACGCAGTATTTT
NA	TRBV21-1	NA	TRBJ1-1	CASRTGGLNTEAFF	TGTGCCAGCAGAACAGGGGGGCTTAACACTGAAGCTTTCTTT
NA	TRBV18	NA	TRBJ2-2	CASLGGTGELFF	TGTGCCAGCCTGGGCGGCACCGGGGAGCTGTTTTTT
NA	TRBV5-4	NA	TRBJ1-1	CASRQTAGFDTEAFF	TGTGCCAGCAGACAAACCGCAGGGTTCGACACTGAAGCTTTCTTT
NA	TRBV29-1	NA	TRBJ1-2	CSVEGQGYGYTF	TGCAGCGTTGAAGGGCAGGGTTATGGCTACACCTTC